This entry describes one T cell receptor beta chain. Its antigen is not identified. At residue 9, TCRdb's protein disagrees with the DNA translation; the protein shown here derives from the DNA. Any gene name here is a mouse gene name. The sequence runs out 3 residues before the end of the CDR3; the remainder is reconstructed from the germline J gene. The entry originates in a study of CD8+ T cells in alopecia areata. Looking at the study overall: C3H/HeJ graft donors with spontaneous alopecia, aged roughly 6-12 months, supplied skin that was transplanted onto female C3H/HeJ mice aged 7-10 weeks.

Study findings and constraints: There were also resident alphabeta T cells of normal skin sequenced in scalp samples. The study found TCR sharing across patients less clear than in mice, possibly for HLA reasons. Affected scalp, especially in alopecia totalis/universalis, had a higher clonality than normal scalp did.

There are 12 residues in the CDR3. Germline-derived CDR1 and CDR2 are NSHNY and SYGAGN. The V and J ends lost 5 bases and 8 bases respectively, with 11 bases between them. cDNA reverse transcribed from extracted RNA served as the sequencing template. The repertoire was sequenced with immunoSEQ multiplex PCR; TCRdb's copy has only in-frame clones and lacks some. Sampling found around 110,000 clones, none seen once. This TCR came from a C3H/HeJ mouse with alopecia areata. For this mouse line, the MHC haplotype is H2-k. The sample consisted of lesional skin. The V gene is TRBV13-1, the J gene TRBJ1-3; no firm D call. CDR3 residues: CASSPVSDTLYF. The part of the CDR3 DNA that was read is TGTGCCAGCAGCCCAGTTTCGGATACG.